Sequencing of this T cell receptor (beta chain) was carried out in a study of cytomegalovirus exposure and HLA in healthy donors. General observations from the study: The study found most TCR sequences rare, yet found some public TCRs in many donors.

Primers included in the PCR were 60 Vbeta and 13 Jbeta primers. Clones were sequenced by immunoSEQ multiplex PCR, and TCRdb holds only the in-frame ones, with some missing. With under 40,000 clones in the sample, the ten largest clones hold more than 3%. Note on this clone: Its antigen is currently unknown.

This clonotype was sampled from a woman aged 40-49 years in good health and CMV-seropositive. Specimen: PBMCs.

The DNA of the CDR3 is TGTGCCAGCAGCCAAGGTCTTCGCGGGTACCAAGAGACCCAGTACTTC. It encodes CASSQGLRGYQETQYF. The chain joins TRBV4-2 to TRBJ2-5; tentatively, D is TRBD2 (5 bases). The V end lost 1 base, the J end lost 0 bases, and 12 bases lay between the germline ends. In germline, CDR1 is LGHNA, CDR2 YNFKEQ. This CDR3 contains 16 residues.